A single sample is the source of the 32 T cell receptor beta chains below, sequenced in a study of cytomegalovirus exposure and HLA in healthy donors. The PCR employed 60 Vbeta primers together with 13 Jbeta primers. Assay: immunoSEQ multiplex PCR; the TCRdb copy retains only in-frame clones and omits some. In the table there are approximately 81,000 clones, about three quarters of which are singletons. Sequenced input: PBMCs. These receptors originate from a man in his forties or fifties in good health and CMV-seropositive.

The V call is TRBV19, the J call TRBJ2-2, with 7 bases matching TRBD1. CDR3 length equals 18 residues. Germline V gene lookup returns CDR1 LNHDA and CDR2 SQIVND (reference sequence). Trimming took 6 bases from V and 0 from J; bases not matched to a gene: 13. The CDR3 DNA reads as TGTGCCAGTAGCTATCTAGTCACCGGGACAGCGAACACCGGGGAGCTGTTTTTT. This gives the protein CASSYLVTGTANTGELFF.

V gene TRBV6-6 combines with J gene TRBJ1-1, with D uncertain. Germline V CDR1 and CDR2: MNHNY, SVGAGI (reference sequence). The CDR3 totals 13 residues. V shed 2 bases and J shed 5 bases, with 9 bases lying between them. The CDR3 protein is CASSYARGTEAFF. In nucleotides, the CDR3 is TGTGCCAGCAGTTACGCTAGAGGAACTGAAGCTTTCTTT.

The chain carries TRBV10-3 and TRBJ2-3; D is unresolved. Deletions cut 6 bases from V and 1 base from J, with 17 bases between. The CDR3 runs to 16 residues. The germline V gene encodes CDR1 ENHRY and CDR2 SYGVKD. The CDR3: CAISPNRGDRTDTQYF. The CDR3, as DNA: TGTGCCATCAGCCCCAATCGCGGAGACCGCACAGATACGCAGTATTTT.

The chain joins TRBV18 to TRBJ2-3; D may be TRBD2 (6 bases). This CDR3 contains 16 residues. Germline V gene data show CDR1 as KGHSH and CDR2 as LQKENI. V was shortened by 6 bases and J by 6 bases, with 22 bases between the two germline ends. CDR3: CASSPDLGSTGDTQYF. The CDR3 nucleotides read TGTGCCAGCTCGCCGGACCTCGGGAGTACGGGGGATACGCAGTATTTT.

The chain employs TRBV27 and TRBJ2-3, with 8 bases that match TRBD2. Trimming took 2 bases from V and 1 from J; bases not matched to a gene: 2. Germline CDR1 and CDR2: MNHEY and SMNVEV (reference sequence). The CDR3 runs to 15 residues. The CDR3 DNA follows: TGTGCCAGCAGTTTAGTGCGGGAGGGCACAGATACGCAGTATTTT. Protein product: CASSLVREGTDTQYF.

In its sample, this clone was seen once. The chain links TRBV5-4 to TRBJ2-5, with no clear D. The J call may be wrong; the DNA end is better matched by TRBJ2-7. The CDR3 runs 12 residues. Germline lookup yields CDR1 SGHNT and CDR2 YYREEE (reference sequence). CDR3 in DNA: TGTGCCAGCAGCTCGTACTCCTACGAGCAGTACTTC. Its protein product is CASSSYSYEQYF.

The chain links TRBV29-1 to TRBJ2-7; the match to TRBD2 covers 7 bases. The J segment lost 1 base and the V segment lost 7 bases, leaving 13 bases of the junction unmatched. The CDR3 loop spans 15 amino acids. Germline-derived CDR1 and CDR2 are SQVTM and ANQGSEA. CDR3 amino acids: CSGGGMGAPSYEQYF. The CDR3 nucleotides read TGCAGCGGGGGGGGTATGGGAGCCCCTTCCTACGAGCAGTACTTC.

The V gene is TRBV7-6, the J gene TRBJ2-2, with 9 nucleotides matching TRBD2. This CDR3 spans 20 amino acids. V was clipped by 4 bases and J by 0 bases; unmatched bases: 15. From germline, CDR1 is SGHVS and CDR2 FNYEAQ. CDR3 residues: CASSSYRLAGRVSNTGELFF. CDR3 nucleotides: TGTGCCAGCAGCTCCTACCGTCTAGCGGGAAGAGTATCGAACACCGGGGAGCTGTTTTTT.

This clone came up a few times. The rearrangement joins TRBV7-2 to TRBJ2-5, with 7 bases matching TRBD1. This CDR3 contains 14 residues. J lost 2 bases, V lost 5 bases, and 5 bases had no gene match. The germline V gene encodes CDR1 SGHTA and CDR2 FQGNSA. The CDR3 DNA is TGTGCCAGCAGCCGTCGGGGACAGCAAGAGACCCAGTACTTC. Amino acids: CASSRRGQQETQYF. Supplemented by reference TRBV7-2 and TRBJ2-5, the full variable domain reads GAGVSQSPSNKVTEKGKDVELRCDPISGHTALYWYRQSLGQGLEFLIYFQGNSAPDKSGLPSDRFSAERTGGSVSTLTIQRTQQEDSAVYLCASSRRGQQETQYFGPGTRLLVL.

The chain has TRBV2 and TRBJ2-5; unclear D gene. The CDR3 is made up of 13 amino acids. CDR1 is SNHLY, CDR2 FYNNEI, per germline. Trimming took off 5 bases at V and 5 bases at J, with 12 bases between the two ends. In DNA form, the CDR3 reads TGTGCCAGCAGTTGGAGCCGCTCGGAGACCCAGTACTTC. It yields the protein CASSWSRSETQYF.

Concerning this clone itself: The junction departs from the called germline gene at one end, perhaps through a read error. V usage is TRBV7-9 and J usage is TRBJ2-3, with 8 bases matching TRBD2. Germline values: CDR1 SEHNR, CDR2 FQNEAQ (reference sequence). The CDR3 runs 16 residues. For the CDR3, the DNA is TGTTCCAGCAGCTTACCCCCGGGGGGGAGCACAGATACGCAGTATTTT. Amino acids: CSSSLPPGGSTDTQYF.

The V and J genes are TRBV21-1 and TRBJ2-7; the table's TRBD2 call for D was not verified on the DNA. TRBV21-1 is assigned pseudogene status. There are 14 residues in the CDR3. The CDR3 here is CASSKPRSSYEQYF. CDR3 nucleotides: TGTGCCAGCAGCAAACCTCGGAGCTCCTACGAGCAGTACTTC.

The chain recombines TRBV9 with TRBJ1-2, with TRBD1 matching 7 bases. The CDR3 is made up of 12 amino acids. Germline loops: CDR1 SGDLS, CDR2 YYNGEE. Losses at the gene ends were 7 bases for V and 7 bases for J; bases not matched to a gene: 7. This CDR3 reads CASSDRAGGYTF. In DNA form, the CDR3 reads TGTGCCAGCTCCGACAGGGCAGGTGGCTACACCTTC.

The chain has TRBV11-1 and TRBJ2-2, with TRBD2 identical over 7 bases. The CDR3 covers 17 residues. Trimming at V came to 4 bases and at J to 3 bases, leaving 11 bases not matched to a gene. Germline V gene lookup returns CDR1 SGHAT and CDR2 FQDESV (reference sequence). CDR3 coding DNA: TGTGCCAGCAGCTCCCCTAGGCGGGAGCGAGACACCGGGGAGCTGTTTTTT. It encodes CASSSPRRERDTGELFF.

The V and J genes are TRBV7-8 and TRBJ1-2; 7 bases map to TRBD1. V lost 5 bases, J lost 1 base, and 4 bases stayed unmatched. Germline CDR1 reads SGHVS; CDR2 reads FQNEAQ. This CDR3 has 14 amino acids. CDR3 coding DNA: TGTGCCAGCAGCCGACAGGGCGGTAACTATGGCTACACCTTC. Protein sequence: CASSRQGGNYGYTF.

J is TRBJ2-6 and V is TRBV6-5, with a possible D match to TRBD2 (6 bases). CDR1 and CDR2 from the germline V gene are MNHEY and SVGAGI. The CDR3 covers 15 residues. V lost 6 bases, J lost 3 bases, and 12 bases lay in between. This chain's CDR3 is CASRTRENGANVLTF. DNA for the CDR3: TGTGCCAGCAGAACCCGGGAGAATGGGGCCAACGTCCTGACTTTC.

The chain is built from TRBV4-1 and TRBJ2-7, with a possible D match to TRBD1 (7 bases). CDR3 length: 16 amino acids. The germline gives CDR1 MGHRA, CDR2 YSYEKL. V was cut by 3 bases and J by 4 bases, with 19 bases left in between. Written as DNA, the CDR3 is TGCGCCAGCAGCCAGGGGGGACAGAGAACATCATACGAGCAGTACTTC. It yields the protein CASSQGGQRTSYEQYF.

This sequence joins TRBV25-1 and TRBJ2-1; D is ambiguous. V lost 4 bases, J lost 10 bases, and 11 bases lay in between. CDR3 size: 12 residues. Germline V lookup: CDR1 MGHDK, CDR2 SYGVNS. CDR3 sequence: CASSGAVREQFF. The CDR3, as DNA: TGTGCCAGCAGTGGGGCCGTTAGGGAGCAGTTCTTC. The entire variable domain, with the rest obtained from reference TRBV25-1 and TRBJ2-1, is as follows: EADIYQTPRYLVIGTGKKITLECSQTMGHDKMYWYQQDPGMELHLIHYSYGVNSTEKGDLSSESTVSRIRTEHFPLTLESARPSHTSQYLCASSGAVREQFFGPGTRLTVL.

The V call is TRBV19, the J call TRBJ2-7; 9 bases match TRBD2. Germline values: CDR1 LNHDA, CDR2 SQIVND (reference sequence). The CDR3 has 15 amino acids. Trimming at V came to 5 bases and at J to 0 bases, leaving 5 bases not matched to a gene. The CDR3 sequence is CASSGLAGSSYEQYF. The CDR3 nucleotides read TGTGCCAGTAGTGGTCTAGCGGGGAGCTCCTACGAGCAGTACTTC.

Points on this clone: An end of the junction differs from the germline gene, which may be a read error. The chain couples TRBV7-9 to TRBJ1-3; D is undetermined. Germline V CDR1 and CDR2: SEHNR, FQNEAQ (reference sequence). The CDR3 spans 17 residues. CDR3 bases: TGTTCCAGCAGCTTCATTTGGGCTCTGGATTCTGGAAACACCATATATTTT. This gives the protein CSSSFIWALDSGNTIYF.

The rearrangement links TRBV19 to TRBJ1-1; D is unclear. Trimming shortened V by 3 bases and J by 6 bases, and 17 bases separated the two germline ends. The CDR3 is 15 amino acids. Germline values: CDR1 LNHDA, CDR2 SQIVND (reference sequence). This chain's CDR3 is CASSMEATVVPEAFF. CDR3 nucleotide sequence: TGTGCCAGTAGTATGGAAGCGACCGTGGTTCCTGAAGCTTTCTTT.

The V and J genes are TRBV5-1 and TRBJ1-6, with 7 nucleotides matching TRBD1. The CDR3 spans 16 residues. J gave up 5 bases and V 4 bases, and 9 bases lay outside the gene matches. Germline CDR1 is SGHRS and CDR2 is YFSETQ. The CDR3, as DNA: TGCGCCAGCAGCACCCAATCCCAGGGGGATAATTCACCCCTCCACTTT. Protein: CASSTQSQGDNSPLHF.

The J gene is TRBJ2-1, the V gene TRBV7-9; the match to TRBD2 covers 9 bases. V lost 2 bases and J lost 8; bases outside the gene matches: 10. The germline V gene has CDR1 SEHNR and CDR2 FQNEAQ (reference sequence). The CDR3 has 16 amino acids. CDR3 in DNA: TGTGCCAGCAGCTTACCTCCTAGCGGGGCTATCGATGAGCAGTTCTTC. Translating gives CASSLPPSGAIDEQFF.

The V gene is TRBV11-2, the J gene TRBJ1-2, with 7 bases fitting TRBD1. The CDR3 spans 15 residues. Germline assignment: CDR1 SGHAT and CDR2 FQNNGV. Unmatched junction bases numbered 8, after V lost 0 bases and J lost 7 bases. The CDR3 is CASSLEDRIMSGYTF. The DNA of the CDR3 is TGTGCCAGCAGCTTAGAGGACAGGATAATGAGTGGCTACACCTTC.

This chain links TRBV15 with TRBJ1-1; a weak D match, TRBD1 (6 bases). From germline, CDR1 is LNHNV and CDR2 YYDKDF (reference sequence). The V end was cut by 0 bases, the J end by 5 bases, with 10 bases between. CDR3 length: 14 residues. The CDR3 nucleotides read TGTGCCACCAGCAGAGAAGGGAGGGGGACTGAAGCTTTCTTT. It specifies CATSREGRGTEAFF.

This chain joins TRBV27 and TRBJ2-5, with 12 bases lining up with TRBD2. CDR1 MNHEY and CDR2 SMNVEV come from the germline V gene (reference sequence). With V trimmed by 0 bases and J by 3 bases, 8 bases remained unmatched. The CDR3 sequence is 18 residues long. CDR3 amino acids: CASSLSKPRLAGEETQYF. The CDR3 DNA follows: TGTGCCAGCAGTTTATCGAAACCCCGACTAGCGGGAGAAGAGACCCAGTACTTC.

The genes are TRBV7-3 and TRBJ2-3, with 7 bases fitting TRBD2. Trimming cost V 1 base and J 8 bases; bases outside gene matches: 6. CDR3 length: 14 amino acids. Germline V gene lookup returns CDR1 SGHTA and CDR2 FQGTGA. CDR3: CASSLSGRPVTQYF. CDR3 in DNA: TGTGCCAGCAGCTTAAGCGGGAGACCGGTTACGCAGTATTTT.

The chain employs TRBV7-9 and TRBJ2-1, with no clear D. Trimming cost V 3 bases and J 12 bases, with 12 bases left between them. The CDR3 is 12 amino acids. The germline V gene encodes CDR1 SEHNR and CDR2 FQNEAQ (reference sequence). The CDR3 DNA follows: TGTGCCAGCAGCTTTCCGGGTGGTGGGCAGTTCTTC. This gives the protein CASSFPGGGQFF.

The sample holds a few counts of this clone. The rearrangement joins TRBV7-3 to TRBJ2-7, with D perhaps TRBD2 (5 bases). This CDR3 comprises 15 residues. Germline V gene data show CDR1 as SGHTA and CDR2 as FQGTGA. The V and J ends lost 2 bases and 2 bases respectively, with 13 bases between them. The CDR3 loop is CASSLESGTTYEQYF. The DNA for the CDR3 is TGTGCCAGCAGCTTAGAAAGCGGTACAACCTACGAGCAGTACTTC.

The chain carries TRBV5-6 and TRBJ2-4; 9 nucleotides align to TRBD1. In germline, CDR1 is SGHDT, CDR2 YYEEEE. The CDR3 extends over 14 amino acids. V lost 4 bases to trimming and J lost 6 bases; unmatched junction nucleotides: 5. The CDR3 reads CASSPGTGRNIQYF. The CDR3 nucleotides are TGTGCCAGCAGCCCCGGGACAGGGAGAAACATTCAGTACTTC.

The CDR3 sequence: CASSLADRNQPQHF. The CDR3 DNA follows: TGTGCCAGCAGCTTAGCGGACAGAAATCAGCCCCAGCATTTT. The rearrangement joins TRBV7-2 to TRBJ1-5, with D possibly TRBD1 on 6 matching bases. The CDR3 length is 14 residues. Germline V gives CDR1 SGHTA, CDR2 FQGNSA. V was cut by 0 bases and J by 4 bases, with 7 bases left in between.

A word on this clone: One junction end does not reproduce the germline sequence, and a read error may be involved. The V call is TRBV7-7, the J call TRBJ2-2; D perhaps matches TRBD2 (5 bases). The CDR3 has 14 amino acids. Looked up from germline, CDR1 is SSHAT and CDR2 is FNYEAQ (reference sequence). Here the CDR3 reads CASSSSGNTGELFF. In DNA form, the CDR3 reads TGTGCTAGCAGCTCAAGCGGGAACACCGGGGAGCTGTTTTTT. Filled out from reference TRBV7-7 and TRBJ2-2, the complete variable domain reads GAGVSQSPRYKVTKRGQDVTLRCDPISSHATLYWYQQALGQGPEFLTYFNYEAQPDKSGLPSDRFSAERPEGSISTLTIQRTEQRDSAMYRCASSSSGNTGELFFGEGSRLTVL.